This T cell receptor (beta chain) stems from a study of neoadjuvant anti-PD-1 for oral cavity cancer. The CDR3 covers 16 residues. The germline V and J ends were trimmed by 4 bases and 3 bases, with 13 bases remaining between them. Per germline, CDR1 LNHDA and CDR2 SQIVND (reference sequence). Measured with immunoSEQ multiplex PCR; TCRdb has only the in-frame clones, and not every one. Here the sample spans some 15,000 clones, 35% to 50% being singletons. Time point: after neoadjuvant nivolumab, at surgical resection. Patients had newly diagnosed, untreated stage II-IVA oral cavity squamous cell carcinoma. In this sample, this clone turned up a few times.

The sequence was collected from a person aged 40 to 85 with oral cavity squamous cell carcinoma. The rearrangement links TRBV19 to TRBJ1-6; D might be TRBD1 (5 bases). The sequenced sample was tumor tissue, obtained after nivolumab (anti-PD-1) treatment. CDR3 amino acids: CASSNRGELYNSPLHF. The DNA for the CDR3 is TGTGCCAGTAGTAATCGGGGGGAGCTCTATAATTCACCCCTCCACTTT.